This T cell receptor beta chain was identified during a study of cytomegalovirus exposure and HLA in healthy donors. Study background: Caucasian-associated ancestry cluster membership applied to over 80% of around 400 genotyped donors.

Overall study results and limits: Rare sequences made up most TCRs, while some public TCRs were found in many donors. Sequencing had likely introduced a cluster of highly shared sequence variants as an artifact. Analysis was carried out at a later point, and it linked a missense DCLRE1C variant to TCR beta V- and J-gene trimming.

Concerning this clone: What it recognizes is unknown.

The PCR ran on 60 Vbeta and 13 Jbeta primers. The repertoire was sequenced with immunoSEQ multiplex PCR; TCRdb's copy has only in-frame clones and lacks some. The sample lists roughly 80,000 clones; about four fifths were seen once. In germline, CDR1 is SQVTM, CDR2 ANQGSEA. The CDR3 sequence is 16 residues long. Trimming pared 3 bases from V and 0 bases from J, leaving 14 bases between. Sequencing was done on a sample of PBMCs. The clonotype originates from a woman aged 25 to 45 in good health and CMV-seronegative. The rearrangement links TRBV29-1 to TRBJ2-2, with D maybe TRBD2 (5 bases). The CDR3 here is CSVDPGPGTNTGELFF. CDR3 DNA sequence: TGCAGCGTTGATCCGGGTCCCGGGACGAACACCGGGGAGCTGTTTTTT.